Presented here are 26 T cell receptor beta chains from one specimen sequenced in a study of blood T cell repertoires in COVID-19. Here immunoSEQ multiplex PCR was the method, and the copy in TCRdb shows in-frame clones only, minus some. The sample has 200,000 to 300,000 clones; 84% are singletons. Sequencing was performed on peripheral blood. The receptors here all came from a man aged 60 to 69 with acute or convalescent COVID-19.

This chain uses TRBV7-2 with TRBJ2-1; a weak D match, TRBD1 (5 bases). Trimming left V 5 bases short and J 6 bases short, with 20 bases between. The CDR3 runs 16 residues. In germline, CDR1 is SGHTA, CDR2 FQGNSA. The CDR3 sequence is CASSRQSQTVGNEQFF. The CDR3 DNA reads TGTGCCAGCAGCAGACAGTCCCAGACGGTGGGCAATGAGCAGTTCTTC.

The chain carries TRBV11-2 and TRBJ2-5, with 11 nucleotides matching TRBD2. The CDR3 loop spans 17 amino acids. In germline, CDR1 is SGHAT, CDR2 FQNNGV. V lost 5 bases and J lost 1; bases outside the gene matches: 9. The CDR3 DNA reads TGTGCCAGCAGCCATTCTACTAGCGGGGGTATCCAAGAGACCCAGTACTTC. This translates into CASSHSTSGGIQETQYF.

The chain is built from TRBV7-6 and TRBJ1-2; D gene ambiguous. V was trimmed by 5 bases and J by 2 bases, leaving 12 bases between them. The CDR3 loop spans 14 amino acids. CDR1 and CDR2 (germline): SGHVS, FNYEAQ. The CDR3: CASSVGTGNYGYTF. DNA for the CDR3: TGTGCCAGCAGCGTTGGAACCGGGAACTATGGCTACACCTTC. The whole variable domain, filled in from reference TRBV7-6 and TRBJ1-2, reads GAGVSQSPRYKVTKRGQDVALRCDPISGHVSLYWYRQALGQGPEFLTYFNYEAQQDKSGLPNDRFSAERPEGSISTLTIQRTEQRDSAMYRCASSVGTGNYGYTFGSGTRLTVV.

This clone has a single count. The genes are TRBV7-9 and TRBJ2-2; no firm D call. Germline V CDR1 and CDR2: SEHNR, FQNEAQ (reference sequence). Trimming pared 2 bases from V and 4 bases from J, leaving 11 bases between. CDR3 size: 15 residues. CDR3 nucleotides: TGTGCCAGCAGCTTATTCGCAGTCCTCACCGGGGAGCTGTTTTTT. Amino acids: CASSLFAVLTGELFF. Drawing the rest from reference TRBV7-9 and TRBJ2-2, the complete variable domain is DTGVSQNPRHKITKRGQNVTFRCDPISEHNRLYWYRQTLGQGPEFLTYFQNEAQLEKSRLLSDRFSAERPKGSFSTLEIQRTEQGDSAMYLCASSLFAVLTGELFFGEGSRLTVL.

This clone was detected once. The chain has TRBV6-4 and TRBJ2-3, with 9 bases fitting TRBD2. The germline V gene encodes CDR1 MRHNA and CDR2 SNTAGT. With V trimmed by 4 bases and J by 3 bases, 5 bases remained unmatched. The CDR3 has 15 residues. DNA for the CDR3: TGTGCCAGCAGTGTTGCGGGGGGGCCGACAGATACGCAGTATTTT. This codes for CASSVAGGPTDTQYF.

This chain joins TRBV27 and TRBJ1-4; D possibly corresponds to TRBD1 (5 bases). V lost 2 bases and J lost 3, with 10 bases in between. This CDR3 is 15 amino acids long. Germline CDR1 reads MNHEY; CDR2 reads SMNVEV (reference sequence). The CDR3 sequence is CASSLSRAANEKLFF. The CDR3 DNA reads TGTGCCAGCAGTTTAAGCAGGGCGGCTAATGAAAAACTGTTTTTT.

The chain couples TRBV7-2 to TRBJ2-3; the match to TRBD2 covers 9 bases. Germline CDR1 and CDR2: SGHTA and FQGNSA. V gave up 5 bases and J gave up 1 base; unmatched junction bases: 7. This CDR3 contains 16 residues. This CDR3 reads CASSGSGSRGTDTQYF. CDR3 DNA sequence: TGTGCCAGCAGCGGTAGCGGGAGTAGGGGCACAGATACGCAGTATTTT. The full variable domain, with the rest looked up from reference TRBV7-2 and TRBJ2-3, is GAGVSQSPSNKVTEKGKDVELRCDPISGHTALYWYRQSLGQGLEFLIYFQGNSAPDKSGLPSDRFSAERTGGSVSTLTIQRTQQEDSAVYLCASSGSGSRGTDTQYFGPGTRLTVL.

This chain links TRBV6-6 with TRBJ2-2; 8 nucleotides line up with TRBD1. CDR1 is MNHNY and CDR2 is SVGAGI in the germline V gene (reference sequence). Unmatched junction bases numbered 4, after V lost 8 bases and J lost 5 bases. The CDR3 extends over 13 amino acids. DNA for the CDR3: TGTGCCAGCGGACAGGGAGGTACCGGGGAGCTGTTTTTT. Its translation: CASGQGGTGELFF.

The chain carries TRBV18 and TRBJ1-1, with 9 bases identical to TRBD1. Germline-derived CDR1 and CDR2 are KGHSH and LQKENI. V lost 3 bases and J lost 6; bases outside the gene matches: 14. This CDR3 comprises 17 residues. CDR3 DNA: TGTGCCAGCTCACCCTCAGGACAGGGGAGGTTAAGCTCTGAAGCTTTCTTT. Its translation is CASSPSGQGRLSSEAFF.

The chain has TRBV10-3 and TRBJ2-1, with D possibly matching TRBD1 (6 bases). The V and J ends lost 6 bases and 6 bases respectively, with 6 bases between them. Germline CDR1 reads ENHRY; CDR2 reads SYGVKD. This CDR3 comprises 11 residues. The CDR3 here is CAIRQGNEQFF. The CDR3 DNA follows: TGTGCCATCAGACAGGGCAATGAGCAGTTCTTC.

This chain joins TRBV7-9 and TRBJ2-1; unclear D gene. Per the germline V gene, CDR1 is SEHNR and CDR2 is FQNEAQ (reference sequence). Trimming took 3 bases from V and 6 from J, leaving 12 bases between them. The CDR3 is 14 amino acids. The CDR3 sequence: CASSFLGHPNEQFF. CDR3 DNA sequence: TGTGCCAGCAGCTTTCTAGGCCACCCCAATGAGCAGTTCTTC.

This chain uses TRBV5-1 with TRBJ2-1, with 11 bases matching TRBD2. The V segment lost 1 base and the J segment 8 bases; nucleotides outside the gene matches: 8. CDR1 is SGHRS and CDR2 is YFSETQ in the germline V gene. This CDR3 contains 16 residues. CDR3 sequence (DNA): TGCGCCAGCAGCTTGCGGGCTAGCGGGGGGTCCGATGAGCAGTTCTTC. Protein product: CASSLRASGGSDEQFF. The whole variable domain, filled in from reference TRBV5-1 and TRBJ2-1, reads KAGVTQTPRYLIKTRGQQVTLSCSPISGHRSVSWYQQTPGQGLQFLFEYFSETQRNKGNFPGRFSGRQFSNSRSEMNVSTLELGDSALYLCASSLRASGGSDEQFFGPGTRLTVL.

Only a few counts were recorded for this clone. This chain links TRBV28 with TRBJ2-7; D is possibly TRBD2 (6 bases). This CDR3 is built from 21 residues. Germline CDR1 is MDHEN and CDR2 is SYDVKM. Deletions cut 5 bases from V and 2 bases from J, with 34 bases between. The chain's CDR3 is CASSPFLRSGVSGREPYEQYF. The CDR3 bases are TGTGCCAGCAGTCCATTTCTACGCTCTGGGGTGAGTGGGCGGGAACCCTACGAGCAGTACTTC.

Here the CDR3 reads CASSPAGGSPDTQYF. CDR3 DNA: TGCGCCAGCAGCCCCGCGGGCGGGAGCCCGGATACGCAGTATTTT. This rearrangement joins TRBV5-1 to TRBJ2-3; 7 positions agree with TRBD2. The CDR3 covers 15 residues. After removal of 4 bases from V and 6 bases from J, the junction contained 11 bases not matched to a gene. Germline CDR1 is SGHRS and CDR2 is YFSETQ.

The J gene is TRBJ2-5, the V gene TRBV30; 8 positions agree with TRBD2. V was clipped by 2 bases and J by 6 bases; unmatched bases: 8. CDR3 length: 14 residues. Germline CDR1 reads GTSNPN; CDR2 reads SVGIG (reference sequence). CDR3 protein: CAWSPGRGAQTQYF. CDR3 DNA sequence: TGTGCCTGGAGTCCCGGGCGGGGGGCACAGACCCAGTACTTC.

This sequence joins TRBV18 and TRBJ2-1; perhaps TRBD1 as D (6 bases). Trimming removed 3 bases at V and 4 bases at J, with 13 bases between. The CDR3 loop spans 15 amino acids. The V gene's germline CDR1 is KGHSH and CDR2 LQKENI. CDR3 nucleotide sequence: TGTGCCAGCTCACCCGATACAGGGACATACAATGAGCAGTTCTTC. Its translation: CASSPDTGTYNEQFF.

The genes are TRBV15 and TRBJ2-7; 8 bases agree with TRBD1. The length of the CDR3 is 13 residues. Trimming at V came to 3 bases and at J to 5 bases, leaving 3 bases not matched to a gene. Looked up from germline, CDR1 is LNHNV and CDR2 is YYDKDF (reference sequence). CDR3 in DNA: TGTGCCACCAGCAGGCAGACAGGGGACGAGCAGTACTTC. Translated: CATSRQTGDEQYF.

The chain joins TRBV12-3 or TRBV12-4 to TRBJ1-1, with 7 bases matching TRBD1. V shed 4 bases, J shed 4 bases, and the junction held 0 bases outside the gene matches. This CDR3 region has 12 residues. Written as DNA, the CDR3 is TGTGCCAGCAGTTCAGGGGGCACTGAAGCTTTCTTT. Its translation is CASSSGGTEAFF.

V gene TRBV2 combines with J gene TRBJ1-1, with no clear D. The germline V gene has CDR1 SNHLY and CDR2 FYNNEI. This CDR3 has 13 residues. V was clipped by 6 bases and J by 2 bases, with 10 bases between them. For the CDR3, the DNA is TGTGCCAGCAGCCCCCAGGCTAACACTGAAGCTTTCTTT. Translation: CASSPQANTEAFF.

The chain carries TRBV11-3 and TRBJ1-2; D not certain. The germline CDR1 and CDR2 sequences are SGHNT and YENEEA. This CDR3 is built from 16 residues. Between the trimmed V and J ends, which lost 0 bases and 0 bases, there was a span of 11 bases. The CDR3 bases are TGTGCCAGCAGCTTAGAGTGGGCTGGGCCTAACTATGGCTACACCTTC. Its translation: CASSLEWAGPNYGYTF.

The gene calls are TRBV3-1 (or the pseudogene TRBV3-2) and TRBJ1-1; a weak D match, TRBD1 (6 bases). Trimming removed 1 base at V and 0 bases at J, with 6 bases between. CDR1 and CDR2 from the germline V gene are LGHDT and YNNKEL (reference sequence). The CDR3 runs to 14 residues. CDR3 sequence reads: CASSQGQVNTEAFF. CDR3 DNA: TGTGCCAGCAGCCAAGGACAGGTGAACACTGAAGCTTTCTTT.

The chain carries TRBV6-6 and TRBJ2-1; 7 bases are shared with TRBD2. Germline values: CDR1 MNHNY, CDR2 SVGAGI (reference sequence). Germline trimming cut 6 bases from V and 2 bases from J; bases unmatched to any gene: 10. The CDR3 runs 16 residues. The CDR3 region is CASRIPSGETYNEQFF. In DNA form, the CDR3 reads TGTGCCAGCAGGATTCCCAGCGGGGAGACCTACAATGAGCAGTTCTTC.

The chain joins TRBV11-2 to TRBJ1-4, with TRBD1 matching over 8 bases. V gave up 0 bases and J gave up 6 bases; unmatched junction bases: 6. Per the germline V gene, CDR1 is SGHAT and CDR2 is FQNNGV. The CDR3 spans 16 residues. In nucleotides, the CDR3 is TGTGCCAGCAGCTTAGATACCAGGGGGCGAGATGAAAAACTGTTTTTT. This translates into CASSLDTRGRDEKLFF.

The count of this clone is one. J is TRBJ2-7 and V is TRBV5-4; 11 positions agree with TRBD1. V trimming: 4 bases; J trimming: 3 bases; junction bases outside the gene matches: 3. This CDR3 is built from 14 residues. Germline V gene data show CDR1 as SGHNT and CDR2 as YYREEE (reference sequence). The CDR3 loop is CASSGQGAGYEQYF. The CDR3 nucleotides are TGTGCCAGCAGCGGACAGGGGGCTGGCTACGAGCAGTACTTC.

This clone has a handful of counts. The CDR3 is CASSEQGMGSPLHF. For the CDR3, the DNA is TGTGCCAGCAGTGAACAGGGTATGGGATCACCCCTCCACTTT. V is TRBV25-1 and J is TRBJ1-6, with a possible D match to TRBD1 (5 bases). The CDR3 is 14 amino acids. The germline gives CDR1 MGHDK, CDR2 SYGVNS. Trimming stripped 2 bases from V and 10 bases from J, with 12 bases between.

J is TRBJ1-1 and V is TRBV4-3; D uncertain. V dropped 1 base and J dropped 11 bases, with 8 bases sitting between them. Germline V lookup: CDR1 LGHNA, CDR2 YSLEER. The CDR3 consists of 11 residues. Here the CDR3 reads CASSQAGMAFF. As DNA, the CDR3 is TGCGCCAGCAGCCAAGCCGGGATGGCTTTCTTT.